The 6 T cell receptor beta chains below come from one sample, sequenced in a study of cytomegalovirus exposure and HLA in healthy donors. In the PCR, 60 Vbeta and 13 Jbeta primers were used. Profiling relied on immunoSEQ multiplex PCR, and the TCRdb table lists in-frame clones only, not all of them. Of 200,000 to 250,000 clones detected, roughly 83% appear once; the ten largest clones hold more than 1.3%. The source material was PBMCs. The receptors come from a girl aged 5 to 17 in good health and CMV-seronegative.

This clone was observed a few times. The gene calls are TRBV13 and TRBJ1-1, with TRBD1 as a possible D gene (5 bases). In germline, CDR1 is PRHDT, CDR2 FYEKMQ (reference sequence). The CDR3 spans 16 residues. V lost 0 bases, J lost 1 base, and 12 bases lay in between. CDR3 DNA: TGTGCCAGCAGCTTAGGCCAGCTAGGGGCGAACACTGAAGCTTTCTTT. Translating it yields CASSLGQLGANTEAFF.

The rearrangement links TRBV2 to TRBJ1-2; tentative D call: TRBD1 (5 bases). Per germline, CDR1 SNHLY and CDR2 FYNNEI. V lost 6 bases to trimming and J lost 1 base, with 9 bases between them. The CDR3 is 13 amino acids. The DNA of the CDR3 is TGTGCCAGCAGCCTGACAGATAACTATGGCTACACCTTC. It translates to CASSLTDNYGYTF.

This clone was recorded only once. The chain recombines TRBV19 with TRBJ2-2, with 8 nucleotides matching TRBD2. This CDR3 spans 22 amino acids. Germline assignment: CDR1 LNHDA and CDR2 SQIVND (reference sequence). Trimming removed 4 bases from V and 4 bases from J; junction bases left unmatched: 26. CDR3: CASSKPPKIAGSPTNRTGELFF. CDR3 DNA sequence: TGTGCCAGTAGTAAACCACCCAAGATAGCGGGGAGTCCCACTAATCGCACCGGGGAGCTGTTTTTT. Variable domain in full (rest from reference TRBV19 and TRBJ2-2): DGGITQSPKYLFRKEGQNVTLSCEQNLNHDAMYWYRQDPGQGLRLIYYSQIVNDFQKGDIAEGYSVSREKKESFPLTVTSAQKNPTAFYLCASSKPPKIAGSPTNRTGELFFGEGSRLTVL.

CDR3 DNA: TGTGCCAGCTCGCTTAGAGTTTTGAACACTGAAGCTTTCTTT. The encoded protein is CASSLRVLNTEAFF. The chain carries TRBV6-6 and TRBJ1-1; D is ambiguous. The germline gives CDR1 MNHNY, CDR2 SVGAGI (reference sequence). The V end was cut by 8 bases, the J end by 0 bases, with 13 bases between. CDR3 length: 14 amino acids.

The chain is built from TRBV5-4 and TRBJ1-1; D perhaps matches TRBD1 (6 bases). Trimming took off 5 bases at V and 1 base at J, with 15 bases between the two ends. CDR1 is SGHNT and CDR2 is YYREEE in the germline V gene (reference sequence). The CDR3 has 15 residues. The CDR3 bases are TGTGCCAGCAGTTTCGGGGGGGGCCGGAACACTGAAGCTTTCTTT. Its translation: CASSFGGGRNTEAFF.

V and J are TRBV7-8 and TRBJ2-1; 10 nucleotides align to TRBD2. Germline V gene data show CDR1 as SGHVS and CDR2 as FQNEAQ. This CDR3 spans 15 amino acids. Trimming at V came to 5 bases and at J to 3 bases, leaving 4 bases not matched to a gene. The CDR3 protein is CASSQASGSYNEQFF. The DNA for the CDR3 is TGTGCCAGCAGCCAGGCTAGCGGGAGCTACAATGAGCAGTTCTTC.